The 21 T cell receptor beta chains given below trace back to one sample, sequenced in a study of regulatory T cells in long-lasting Graves disease. Described time point: persistent/refractory GD, antithyroid drugs over 5 years with positive TRAb. The TCR library used RNA extracted from PBMCs. Arm-PCR of CDR3 regions and iRepertoire HTBI primers were used to build TCR beta libraries. TCRdb reprocessed the multiplex PCR reads with MiXCR, giving one entry per CDR3 protein. The table lists approximately 500,000 distinct CDR3 sequences, approximately 21% of them singletons. This material consisted of peripheral blood mononuclear cells (PBMCs), taken when the disease was refractory, from a patient treated with antithyroid drugs. These receptors all come from a female donor with Graves disease.

In DNA form, the CDR3 reads TGTGCCAGCAGCTTGACGACTAGCGGGATCCACGAGCAGTACTTC. Encoded protein: CASSLTTSGIHEQYF. The chain recombines TRBV5-4 with TRBJ2-7; 11 bases match TRBD2. Germline V gene lookup returns CDR1 SGHNT and CDR2 YYREEE (reference sequence). The CDR3 length is 15 residues. The ends lost 1 base at V and 5 bases at J; junction bases unmatched: 5.

As regards this clonotype: Germline and junction disagree at one end, which may indicate a read error. The V and J genes are TRBV19 and TRBJ1-5, with D hard to call. CDR1 is LNHDA and CDR2 is SQIVND in the germline V gene (reference sequence). The CDR3 consists of 17 residues. The CDR3 loop reads CASSISHSSHSDQPQHF. The CDR3, as DNA: TGTGCCAGTAGTATATCCCACAGTTCGCATAGCGATCAGCCCCAGCATTTT.

This clonotype was seen repeatedly, ten times or more. The chain is built from TRBV2 and TRBJ1-1; weak D call: TRBD1 (6 bases). The CDR3 covers 11 residues. Trimming cost V 5 bases and J 8 bases, with 9 bases left between them. The germline CDR1 and CDR2 sequences are SNHLY and FYNNEI. CDR3 coding DNA: TGTGCCAGCAGTACAGGGTCGGAAGCTTTCTTT. Translating gives CASSTGSEAFF.

With respect to this clonotype: This sequence may be a read error, since a much larger clone differs from it by one base. The chain carries TRBV29-1 and TRBJ1-2; 8 bases agree with TRBD1. Looked up from germline, CDR1 is SQVTM and CDR2 is ANQGSEA. The length of the CDR3 is 13 residues. The CDR3 nucleotides read TGCAGCGCTGAAGCCCCGACAGGGGATGGCTACACCTTC. As protein: CSAEAPTGDGYTF.

This clonotype was observed a handful of times. The chain couples TRBV10-3 to TRBJ1-4, with no clear D. Trimming took off 0 bases at V and 6 bases at J, with 8 bases between the two ends. The CDR3 length is 14 residues. The V gene's germline CDR1 is ENHRY and CDR2 SYGVKD. The CDR3 spells CAISESGPHEKLFF. CDR3 DNA: TGTGCCATCAGTGAGTCTGGGCCGCATGAAAAACTGTTTTTT.

J is TRBJ2-3 and V is TRBV5-1; 13 bases are shared with TRBD2. This CDR3 comprises 17 residues. Germline CDR1 reads SGHRS; CDR2 reads YFSETQ. J was trimmed by 2 bases and V by 1 base; bases with no gene match: 4. The chain's CDR3 is CASSLRTSGGLTDTQYF. CDR3 nucleotides: TGCGCCAGCAGCTTGAGGACTAGCGGGGGACTCACAGATACGCAGTATTTT. Supplemented by reference TRBV5-1 and TRBJ2-3, the full variable domain reads KAGVTQTPRYLIKTRGQQVTLSCSPISGHRSVSWYQQTPGQGLQFLFEYFSETQRNKGNFPGRFSGRQFSNSRSEMNVSTLELGDSALYLCASSLRTSGGLTDTQYFGPGTRLTVL.

This clonotype was picked up a small number of times. The chain couples TRBV29-1 to TRBJ1-3; D not resolved. This CDR3 has 13 residues. The V gene lost 7 bases and the J gene lost 0 bases, with 10 bases spanning the gap. CDR1 is SQVTM, CDR2 ANQGSEA, per germline. This CDR3 is CSATQSSGNTIYF. CDR3 nucleotides: TGCAGCGCGACCCAAAGCTCTGGAAACACCATATATTTT.

This clonotype was detected many times. The V and J genes are TRBV28 and TRBJ1-4; 10 nucleotides match TRBD1. The CDR3 contains 16 residues. Germline lookup yields CDR1 MDHEN and CDR2 SYDVKM. The trim removed 3 bases at V and 8 bases at J, leaving 9 bases unmatched. The CDR3 here is CASSFGKSDRGEKLFF. Here the CDR3 DNA reads TGTGCCAGCAGTTTTGGAAAATCGGACAGGGGGGAAAAACTGTTTTTT.

This clonotype was recorded a few times. The CDR3 DNA reads as TGTGCCAGCAGCCCGGGACAGGGATTAAGGGCTGAAGCTTTCTTT. Its translation: CASSPGQGLRAEAFF. The genes are TRBV5-5 and TRBJ1-1, with 9 nucleotides matching TRBD1. V shed 4 bases and J 6 bases; nucleotides not matched to a gene: 10. CDR3 length: 15 amino acids. Germline V gene data show CDR1 as SGHKS and CDR2 as YYEKEE (reference sequence).

Ten or more counts support this clonotype. The chain is built from TRBV2 and TRBJ2-7; TRBD1 matches at 9 bases. Germline V gene lookup returns CDR1 SNHLY and CDR2 FYNNEI. The CDR3 runs 15 residues. V dropped 5 bases and J dropped 2; count of bases not matched to a gene: 7. The CDR3 sequence is CASSSGTGYAYEQYF. Here the CDR3 DNA reads TGTGCCAGCAGTTCGGGGACAGGGTATGCCTACGAGCAGTACTTC.

This clonotype was detected many times. The rearrangement uses TRBV28 and TRBJ2-6; D is ambiguous. This CDR3 spans 12 amino acids. V was pared by 10 bases and J by 1 base, with 5 bases between. Germline V gives CDR1 MDHEN, CDR2 SYDVKM. The CDR3 loop is CATCSGANVLTF. The CDR3 DNA reads as TGTGCCACCTGTTCTGGGGCCAACGTCCTGACTTTC.

This clonotype was observed a handful of times. This chain uses TRBV5-4 with TRBJ1-2, with D unclear. CDR3 length: 11 residues. Germline lookup yields CDR1 SGHNT and CDR2 YYREEE (reference sequence). The V and J ends lost 3 bases and 8 bases respectively, with 8 bases between them. The CDR3 region is CASSSSGGYTF. CDR3 nucleotide sequence: TGTGCCAGCAGCTCCTCGGGGGGCTACACCTTC.

This rearrangement joins TRBV5-1 to TRBJ2-5, with D maybe TRBD2 (5 bases). CDR1 is SGHRS, CDR2 YFSETQ, per germline. CDR3 length: 15 amino acids. V was shortened by 6 bases and J by 7 bases, with 22 bases between the two germline ends. CDR3 region: CASTLSRRAGVTQYF. CDR3 in DNA: TGCGCCAGCACCCTCTCCAGGCGGGCTGGGGTGACCCAGTACTTC.

This clonotype was seen ten or more times. The chain joins TRBV11-2 to TRBJ2-7; 12 bases map to TRBD2. Germline lookup yields CDR1 SGHAT and CDR2 FQNNGV. This CDR3 has 14 amino acids. V shed 5 bases, J shed 4 bases, and the junction held 3 bases outside the gene matches. In nucleotides, the CDR3 is TGTGCCAGCAGCAGACTAGCGGGGGTGTACGAGCAGTACTTC. Protein sequence: CASSRLAGVYEQYF.

This clonotype was observed at least ten times. The gene calls are TRBV12-5 and TRBJ1-1; 7 bases are shared with TRBD1. Germline CDR1 is LGHNT and CDR2 is FRNRAP. The CDR3 sequence is 16 residues long. The V and J ends lost 1 base and 1 base, in that order; junction bases with no gene match: 6. The CDR3 DNA is TGTGCTAGTGGTTTGGCCTCGGGACAGTCGAACACTGAAGCTTTCTTT. Its translation is CASGLASGQSNTEAFF.

The chain links TRBV5-1 to TRBJ2-2; D is undetermined. V lost 2 bases and J lost 7, with 18 bases in between. CDR1 is SGHRS and CDR2 is YFSETQ in the germline V gene. This CDR3 has 16 amino acids. The CDR3 nucleotides read TGCGCCAGCAGCTTATTACAAACCCCCGGCGGCGGGGAGCTGTTTTTT. This translates into CASSLLQTPGGGELFF.

The chain combines TRBV19 with TRBJ1-5; 11 bases agree with TRBD1. The J segment lost 6 bases and the V segment lost 6 bases, leaving 4 bases of the junction unmatched. The CDR3 consists of 14 residues. Germline lookup yields CDR1 LNHDA and CDR2 SQIVND (reference sequence). For the CDR3, the DNA is TGTGCCAGTAGCGGGACAGGGGGAGGTCAGCCCCAGCATTTT. It codes for CASSGTGGGQPQHF.

This clonotype was detected a few times. The CDR3 sequence is CASSSEGSGAHEQFF. CDR3 bases: TGCGCCAGCAGCTCGGAGGGTAGCGGGGCCCATGAGCAGTTCTTC. The chain has TRBV5-1 and TRBJ2-1, with TRBD2 identical over 8 bases. There are 15 residues in the CDR3. The trim removed 3 bases at V and 8 bases at J, leaving 10 bases unmatched. Germline V gene sequence: CDR1 SGHRS, CDR2 YFSETQ.

The rearrangement links TRBV20-1 to TRBJ2-7, with 7 nucleotides matching TRBD2. The germline V gene encodes CDR1 DFQATT and CDR2 SNEGSKA (reference sequence). With 6 bases clipped from V and 1 base from J, the junction kept 15 bases outside the gene matches. The CDR3 contains 16 residues. The CDR3 region is CSATLARAGSSYEQYF. DNA of the CDR3: TGCAGTGCCACATTAGCCAGAGCGGGGTCATCCTACGAGCAGTACTTC.

This clonotype was detected once. The rearrangement links TRBV13 to TRBJ2-3; D perhaps matches TRBD1 (7 bases). Trimming removed 5 bases from V and 0 bases from J, with 15 bases in between. Germline V lookup: CDR1 PRHDT, CDR2 FYEKMQ (reference sequence). This CDR3 comprises 16 residues. The CDR3 nucleotides are TGTGCCAGCAGCCAAAGGGGGGACAGCAGCACAGATACGCAGTATTTT. Protein product: CASSQRGDSSTDTQYF.

Ten or more counts support this clonotype. The V call is TRBV7-6, the J call TRBJ1-4; a weak D match, TRBD1 (5 bases). In germline, CDR1 is SGHVS, CDR2 FNYEAQ. V was pared by 0 bases and J by 6 bases, with 14 bases between. CDR3 length equals 16 residues. The CDR3 sequence is CASSLALRMGDEKLFF. CDR3 sequence (DNA): TGTGCCAGCAGCTTAGCGCTTCGTATGGGGGATGAAAAACTGTTTTTT.